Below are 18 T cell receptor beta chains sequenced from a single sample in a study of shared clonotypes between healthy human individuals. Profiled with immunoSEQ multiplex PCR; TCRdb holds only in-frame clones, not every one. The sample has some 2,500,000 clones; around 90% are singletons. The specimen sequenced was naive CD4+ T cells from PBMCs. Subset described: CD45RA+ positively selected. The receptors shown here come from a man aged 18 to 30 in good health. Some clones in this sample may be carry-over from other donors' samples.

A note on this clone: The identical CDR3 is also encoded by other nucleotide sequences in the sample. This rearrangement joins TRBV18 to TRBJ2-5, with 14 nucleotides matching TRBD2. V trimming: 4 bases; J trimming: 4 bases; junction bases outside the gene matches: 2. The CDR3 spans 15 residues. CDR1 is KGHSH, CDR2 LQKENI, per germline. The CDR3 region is CASSRGLAGVETQYF. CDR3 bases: TGTGCCAGCTCACGGGGACTAGCGGGAGTAGAGACCCAGTACTTC.

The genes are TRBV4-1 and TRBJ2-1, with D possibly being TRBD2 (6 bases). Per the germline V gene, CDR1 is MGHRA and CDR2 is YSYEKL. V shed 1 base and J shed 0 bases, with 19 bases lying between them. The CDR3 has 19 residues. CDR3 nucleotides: TGCGCCAGCAGCCAAGTGTCCCTGCGGGGAGCCAGCTCCTACAATGAGCAGTTCTTC. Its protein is CASSQVSLRGASSYNEQFF.

The CDR3 sequence is CASSGGTASGYTF. The CDR3 DNA is TGTGCCAGCAGCGGAGGGACAGCCAGTGGCTACACCTTC. The V and J genes are TRBV7-9 and TRBJ1-2, with 7 bases aligning to TRBD1. CDR1 and CDR2 (germline): SEHNR, FQNEAQ (reference sequence). J gave up 7 bases and V 5 bases, and 7 bases lay outside the gene matches. The CDR3 loop spans 13 amino acids.

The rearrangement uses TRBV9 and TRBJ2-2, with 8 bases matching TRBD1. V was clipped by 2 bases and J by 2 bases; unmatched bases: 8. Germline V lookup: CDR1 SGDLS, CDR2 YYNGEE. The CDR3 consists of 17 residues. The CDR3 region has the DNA TGTGCCAGCAGCGTCTCAACCGGGACAGGTAACACCGGGGAGCTGTTTTTT. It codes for CASSVSTGTGNTGELFF.

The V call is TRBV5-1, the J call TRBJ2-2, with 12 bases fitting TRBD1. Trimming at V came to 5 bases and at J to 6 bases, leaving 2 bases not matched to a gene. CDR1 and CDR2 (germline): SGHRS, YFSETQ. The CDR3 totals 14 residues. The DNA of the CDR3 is TGCGCCAGCAGGGGACAGGGGGCATCCGGGGAGCTGTTTTTT. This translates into CASRGQGASGELFF.

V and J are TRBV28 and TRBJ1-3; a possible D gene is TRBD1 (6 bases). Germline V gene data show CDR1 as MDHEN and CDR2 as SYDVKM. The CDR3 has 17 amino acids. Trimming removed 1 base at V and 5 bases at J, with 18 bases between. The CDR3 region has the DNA TGTGCCAGCAGTTTATTACTCCGGGACATTGGAAGAAACACCATATATTTT. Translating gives CASSLLLRDIGRNTIYF.

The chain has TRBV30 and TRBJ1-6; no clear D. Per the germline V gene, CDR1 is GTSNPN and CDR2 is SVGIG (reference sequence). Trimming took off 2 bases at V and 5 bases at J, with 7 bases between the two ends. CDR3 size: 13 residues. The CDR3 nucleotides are TGTGCCTGGAGTTCGGCGGATAATTCACCCCTCCACTTT. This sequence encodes CAWSSADNSPLHF.

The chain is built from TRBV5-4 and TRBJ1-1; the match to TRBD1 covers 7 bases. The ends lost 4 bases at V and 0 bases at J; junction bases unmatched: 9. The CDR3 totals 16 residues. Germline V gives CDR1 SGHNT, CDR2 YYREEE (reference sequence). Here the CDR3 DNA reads TGTGCCAGCAGCCCGTCGGTGACAGGGTTGAACACTGAAGCTTTCTTT. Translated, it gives CASSPSVTGLNTEAFF.

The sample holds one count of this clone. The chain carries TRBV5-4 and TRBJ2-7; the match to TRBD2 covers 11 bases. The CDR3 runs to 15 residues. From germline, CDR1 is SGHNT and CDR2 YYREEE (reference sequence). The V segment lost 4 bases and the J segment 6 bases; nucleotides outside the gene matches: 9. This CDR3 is CASSPGLAGVFEQYF. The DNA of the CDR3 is TGTGCCAGCAGCCCCGGACTAGCGGGTGTGTTCGAGCAGTACTTC.

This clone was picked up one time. The CDR3, as DNA: TGTGCCAGCTCGCCCCAACAGGAGAATGGCTACACCTTC. This sequence encodes CASSPQQENGYTF. This chain uses TRBV18 with TRBJ1-2; a possible D gene is TRBD1 (5 bases). Looked up from germline, CDR1 is KGHSH and CDR2 is LQKENI. The length of the CDR3 is 13 residues. Deletions cut 6 bases from V and 6 bases from J, with 14 bases between.

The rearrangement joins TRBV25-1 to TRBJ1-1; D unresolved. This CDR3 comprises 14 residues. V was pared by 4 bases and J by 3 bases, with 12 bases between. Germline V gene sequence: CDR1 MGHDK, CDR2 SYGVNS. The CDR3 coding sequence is TGTGCCAGCAGTGCGACTCCCGGGGACACTGAAGCTTTCTTT. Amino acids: CASSATPGDTEAFF.

Here the CDR3 DNA reads TGTGCCAGCAGTGTTCCGGGACTAGCGGCCTACGAGCAGTACTTC. Translating gives CASSVPGLAAYEQYF. This chain links TRBV6-4 with TRBJ2-7, with TRBD2 matching over 11 bases. The CDR3 consists of 15 residues. The junction had 4 bases not matched to a gene; V was cut back by 4 bases and J by 2 bases. In germline, CDR1 is MRHNA, CDR2 SNTAGT.

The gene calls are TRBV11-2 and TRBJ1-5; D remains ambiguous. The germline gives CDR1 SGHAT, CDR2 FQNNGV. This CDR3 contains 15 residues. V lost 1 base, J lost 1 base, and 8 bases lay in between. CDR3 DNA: TGTGCCAGCAGCTTAGGTGTCGGCAGCAATCAGCCCCAGCATTTT. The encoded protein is CASSLGVGSNQPQHF.

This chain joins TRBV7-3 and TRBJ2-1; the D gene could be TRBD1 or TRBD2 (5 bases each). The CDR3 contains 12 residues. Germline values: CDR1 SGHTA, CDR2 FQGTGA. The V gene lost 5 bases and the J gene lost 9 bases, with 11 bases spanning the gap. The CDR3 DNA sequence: TGTGCCAGCAGCCGTACCGGGACTGAGCAGTTCTTC. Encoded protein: CASSRTGTEQFF.

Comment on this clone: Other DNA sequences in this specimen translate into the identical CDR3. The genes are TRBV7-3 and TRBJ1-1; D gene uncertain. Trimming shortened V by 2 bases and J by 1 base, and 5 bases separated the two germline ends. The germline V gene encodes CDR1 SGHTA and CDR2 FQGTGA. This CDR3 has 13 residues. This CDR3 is CASSLSRNTEAFF. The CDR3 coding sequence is TGTGCCAGCAGCTTATCGAGGAACACTGAAGCTTTCTTT.

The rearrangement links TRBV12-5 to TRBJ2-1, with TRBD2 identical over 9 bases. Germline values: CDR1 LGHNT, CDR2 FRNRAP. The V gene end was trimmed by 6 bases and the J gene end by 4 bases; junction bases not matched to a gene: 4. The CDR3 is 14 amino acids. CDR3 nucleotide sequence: TGTGCTAGTGGGGCGGGAGGGTTTTACAATGAGCAGTTCTTC. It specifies CASGAGGFYNEQFF.

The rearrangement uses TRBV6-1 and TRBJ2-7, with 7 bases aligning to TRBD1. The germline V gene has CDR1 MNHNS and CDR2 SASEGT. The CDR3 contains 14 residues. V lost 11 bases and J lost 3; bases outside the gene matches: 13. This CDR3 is CASKGGWPFYEQYF. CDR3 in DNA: TGTGCCTCCAAAGGGGGCTGGCCCTTCTACGAGCAGTACTTC.

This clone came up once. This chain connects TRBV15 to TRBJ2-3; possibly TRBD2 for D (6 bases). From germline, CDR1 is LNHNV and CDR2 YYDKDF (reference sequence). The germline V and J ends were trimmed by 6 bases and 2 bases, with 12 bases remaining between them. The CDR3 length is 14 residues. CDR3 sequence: CATRLAHTTDTQYF. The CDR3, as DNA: TGTGCCACCAGACTAGCTCACACCACAGATACGCAGTATTTT.